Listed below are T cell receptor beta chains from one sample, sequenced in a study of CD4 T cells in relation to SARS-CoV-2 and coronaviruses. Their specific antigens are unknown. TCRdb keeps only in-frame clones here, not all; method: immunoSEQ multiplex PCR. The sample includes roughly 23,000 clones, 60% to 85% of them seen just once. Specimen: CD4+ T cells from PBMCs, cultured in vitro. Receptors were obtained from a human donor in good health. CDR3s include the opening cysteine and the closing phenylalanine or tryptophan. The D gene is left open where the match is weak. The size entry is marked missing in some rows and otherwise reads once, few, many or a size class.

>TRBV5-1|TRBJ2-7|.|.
CASSLSLRLQRAEQYF
TGCGCCAGCAGCTTGAGTCTTCGGCTACAGAGGGCCGAGCAGTACTTC
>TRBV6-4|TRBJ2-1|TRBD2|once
CASSIAGGNNEQFF
TGTGCCAGTTCAATAGCGGGAGGGAACAATGAGCAGTTCTTC
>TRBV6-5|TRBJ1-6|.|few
CASRGVDNSPLHF
TGTGCCAGCCGGGGGGTTGACAATTCACCCCTCCACTTT
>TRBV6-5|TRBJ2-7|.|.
CASSEGVFYEQYF
TGTGCCAGCAGCGAGGGGGTTTTCTACGAGCAGTACTTC
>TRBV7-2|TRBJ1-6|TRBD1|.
CASSLEGAGSPLHF
TGTGCCAGCAGCTTAGAGGGGGCAGGTTCACCCCTCCACTTT
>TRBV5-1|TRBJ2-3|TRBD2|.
CASSPNPGTSGAGTDTQYF
TGCGCCAGCAGCCCTAATCCCGGGACTAGCGGGGCGGGCACAGATACGCAGTATTTT
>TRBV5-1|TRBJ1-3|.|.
CASSLGGGLTSGNTIYF
TGCGCCAGCAGCTTGGGGGGGGGACTCACCTCTGGAAACACCATATATTTT
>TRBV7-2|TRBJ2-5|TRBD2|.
CASSLGLAGIQGGQYF
TGTGCCAGCAGCCTAGGGCTAGCGGGTATCCAAGGGGGCCAGTACTTC
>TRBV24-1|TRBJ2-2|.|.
CATSDSLNAGELFF
TGTGCCACCAGTGATTCTCTAAATGCCGGGGAGCTGTTTTTT
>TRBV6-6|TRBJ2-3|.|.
CASTPTLTVTQYF
TGTGCCAGCACTCCTACTCTAACAGTTACGCAGTATTTT
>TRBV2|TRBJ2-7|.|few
CASSQDPGHFYEQYF
TGTGCCAGCAGCCAAGACCCGGGACACTTCTACGAGCAGTACTTC
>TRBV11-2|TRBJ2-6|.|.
CASSLAPRASGANVLTF
TGTGCCAGCAGCTTAGCACCCCGGGCCTCTGGGGCCAACGTCCTGACTTTC
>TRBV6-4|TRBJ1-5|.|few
CASSEQINQPQHF
TGTGCCAGCAGTGAACAGATAAATCAGCCCCAGCATTTT
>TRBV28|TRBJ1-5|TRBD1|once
CASSIQGPHQPQHF
TGTGCCAGCAGTATACAGGGGCCCCATCAGCCCCAGCATTTT